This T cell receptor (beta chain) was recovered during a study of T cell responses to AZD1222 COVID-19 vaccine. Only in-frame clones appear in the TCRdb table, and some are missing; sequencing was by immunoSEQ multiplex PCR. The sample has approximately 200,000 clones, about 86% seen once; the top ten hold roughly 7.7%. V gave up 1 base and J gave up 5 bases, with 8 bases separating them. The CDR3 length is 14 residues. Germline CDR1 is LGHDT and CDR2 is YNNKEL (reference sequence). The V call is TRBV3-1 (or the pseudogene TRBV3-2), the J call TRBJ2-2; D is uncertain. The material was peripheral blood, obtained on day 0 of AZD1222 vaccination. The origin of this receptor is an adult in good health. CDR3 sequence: CASSQAVGTGELFF. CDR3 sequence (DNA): TGTGCCAGCAGCCAAGCGGTGGGGACCGGGGAGCTGTTTTTT.